This T cell receptor beta chain was documented in a study of beta chain features in type 1 diabetes. Overall study findings and caveats: Fewer insertions but more deletions were seen at VDJ junctions in type 1 diabetes patients. Moderate yet significant TCRB CDR3 shortening was seen in Type 1 diabetes patients in all four CD4+ subsets.

The study reverse transcribed the entire isolated RNA, so it sequenced expressed TCRB transcripts. Sequencing of naive, central memory and regulatory T cell samples gave an average of roughly 3.5 million reads. Sequenced by immunoSEQ multiplex PCR; TCRdb stores in-frame clones only, minus some. The sample contains under 300,000 clones, about a tenth of which appear only once. The CDR3 loop spans 13 amino acids. Germline lookup yields CDR1 SQVTM and CDR2 ANQGSEA. Trimming took 4 bases from V and 6 from J, leaving 14 bases between them. This clone was seen more than once but under ten times. Its antigen is unknown.

The specimen sequenced was naive CD4+ T cells from blood. The chain carries TRBV29-1 and TRBJ2-3; D not resolved. The source of this sequence is a man aged 25 to 40 with type 1 diabetes. Here the CDR3 DNA reads TGCAGCGTTGGCGCCAATTTCGGGGATACGCAGTATTTT. Translated, it gives CSVGANFGDTQYF.